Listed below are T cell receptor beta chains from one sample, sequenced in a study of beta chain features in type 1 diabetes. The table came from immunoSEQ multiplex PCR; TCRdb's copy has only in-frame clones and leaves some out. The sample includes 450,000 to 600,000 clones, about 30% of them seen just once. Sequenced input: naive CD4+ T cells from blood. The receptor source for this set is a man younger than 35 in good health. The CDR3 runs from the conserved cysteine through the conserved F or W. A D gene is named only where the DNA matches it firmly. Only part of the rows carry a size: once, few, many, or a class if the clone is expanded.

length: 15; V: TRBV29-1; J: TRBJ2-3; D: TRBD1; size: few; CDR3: CSVGSTGANTDTQYF; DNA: TGCAGCGTGGGATCAACAGGGGCTAACACAGATACGCAGTATTTT
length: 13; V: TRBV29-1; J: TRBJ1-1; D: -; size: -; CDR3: CSVMKQVNTEAFF; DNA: TGCAGCGTGATGAAACAGGTCAACACTGAAGCTTTCTTT
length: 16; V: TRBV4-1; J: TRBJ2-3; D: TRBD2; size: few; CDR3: CASSQVVAGVTDTQYF; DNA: TGCGCCAGCAGCCAAGTTGTCGCGGGAGTCACAGATACGCAGTATTTT
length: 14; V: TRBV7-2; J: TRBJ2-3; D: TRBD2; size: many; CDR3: CASSTTSGTDTQYF; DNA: TGTGCCAGCAGCACGACTAGCGGCACAGATACGCAGTATTTT
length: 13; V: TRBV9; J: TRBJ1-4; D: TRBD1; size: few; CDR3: CATLRGRREKLFF; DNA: TGTGCCACCCTAAGGGGGCGCCGTGAAAAACTGTTTTTT
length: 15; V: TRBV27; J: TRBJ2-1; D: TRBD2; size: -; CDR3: CASSLWAGGHNEQFF; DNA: TGTGCCAGCAGTTTATGGGCGGGAGGGCATAATGAGCAGTTCTTC
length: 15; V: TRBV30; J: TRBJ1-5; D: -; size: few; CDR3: CAWRRAQGLDQPQHF; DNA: TGTGCCTGGAGAAGGGCACAGGGCCTTGATCAGCCCCAGCATTTT
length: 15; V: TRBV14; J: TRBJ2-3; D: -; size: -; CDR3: CASRRTGRTTDTQYF; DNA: TGTGCCAGCAGACGGACTGGACGAACAACAGATACGCAGTATTTT
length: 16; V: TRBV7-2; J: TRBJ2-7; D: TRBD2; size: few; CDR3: CASSLGSASGAYEQYF; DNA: TGTGCCAGCAGCTTAGGAAGCGCTAGCGGAGCCTACGAGCAGTACTTC
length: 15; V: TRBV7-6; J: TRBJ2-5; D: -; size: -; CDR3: CASSPGHPGQETQYF; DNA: TGTGCCAGCAGTCCGGGACACCCTGGGCAAGAGACCCAGTACTTC
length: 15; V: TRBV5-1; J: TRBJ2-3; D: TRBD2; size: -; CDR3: CASSQVGRAIDTQYF; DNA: TGCGCCAGCAGCCAAGTAGGGAGGGCCATAGATACGCAGTATTTT
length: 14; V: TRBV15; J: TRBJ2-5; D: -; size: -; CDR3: CATSRNQVQETQYF; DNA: TGTGCCACCAGCAGAAATCAGGTCCAAGAGACCCAGTACTTC
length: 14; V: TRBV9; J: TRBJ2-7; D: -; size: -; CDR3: CASSVSGASYEQYF; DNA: TGTGCCAGCAGCGTATCGGGGGCTTCGTACGAGCAGTACTTC
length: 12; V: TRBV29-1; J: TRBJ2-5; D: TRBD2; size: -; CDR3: CSLLRGDETQYF; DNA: TGCAGCCTCCTCCGGGGGGATGAGACCCAGTACTTC
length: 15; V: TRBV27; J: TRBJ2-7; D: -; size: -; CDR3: CASRPLAERTYEQYF; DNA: TGTGCCAGCAGACCCTTAGCGGAGCGGACCTACGAGCAGTACTTC
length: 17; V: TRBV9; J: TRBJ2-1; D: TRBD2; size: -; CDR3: CASSAGSRLAVYNEQFF; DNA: TGTGCCAGCAGCGCTGGTAGTAGACTAGCGGTATACAATGAGCAGTTCTTC
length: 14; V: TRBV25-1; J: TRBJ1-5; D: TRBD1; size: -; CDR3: CASSGVSGGQPQHF; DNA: TGTGCCAGCAGTGGGGTCTCAGGGGGACAGCCCCAGCATTTT
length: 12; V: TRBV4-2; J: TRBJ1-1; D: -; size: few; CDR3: CASSQVDTEAFF; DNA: TGTGCCAGCAGCCAAGTAGACACTGAAGCTTTCTTT
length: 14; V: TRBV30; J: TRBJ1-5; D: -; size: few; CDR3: CAWSVGQINQPQHF; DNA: TGTGCCTGGAGTGTAGGACAGATCAATCAGCCCCAGCATTTT
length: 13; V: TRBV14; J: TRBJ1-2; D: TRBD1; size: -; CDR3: CASSPRQGDGYTF; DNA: TGTGCCAGCAGCCCAAGACAGGGGGATGGCTACACCTTC
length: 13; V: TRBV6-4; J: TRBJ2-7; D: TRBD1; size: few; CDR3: CASSSSQGYEQYF; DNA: TGTGCCAGCAGCTCGTCACAGGGGTACGAGCAGTACTTC
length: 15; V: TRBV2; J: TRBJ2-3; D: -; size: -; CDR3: CASSWTATSTDTQYF; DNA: TGTGCCAGCAGTTGGACAGCTACTAGCACAGATACGCAGTATTTT
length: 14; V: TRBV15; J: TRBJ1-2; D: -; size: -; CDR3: CATSRGGSNYGYTF; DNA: TGTGCCACCAGCAGGGGTGGCAGTAACTATGGCTACACCTTC
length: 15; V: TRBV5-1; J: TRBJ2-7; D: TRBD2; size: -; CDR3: CASSFVSGSNYEQYF; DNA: TGCGCCAGCAGCTTTGTTAGCGGGAGCAACTACGAGCAGTACTTC
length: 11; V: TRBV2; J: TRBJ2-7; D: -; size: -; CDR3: CASSIHYEQYF; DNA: TGTGCCAGCAGTATCCACTACGAGCAGTACTTC
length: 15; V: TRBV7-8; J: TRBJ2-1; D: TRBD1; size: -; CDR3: CASSLRQGASNEQFF; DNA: TGTGCCAGCAGCCTTCGACAGGGGGCGAGCAATGAGCAGTTCTTC
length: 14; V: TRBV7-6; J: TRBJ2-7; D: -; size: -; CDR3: CASSLAYGGYEQYF; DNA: TGTGCCAGCAGCTTAGCGTACGGGGGCTACGAGCAGTACTTC
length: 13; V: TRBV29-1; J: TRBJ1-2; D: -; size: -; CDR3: CSVEAGDGYGYTF; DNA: TGCAGCGTTGAAGCAGGGGATGGCTATGGCTACACCTTC
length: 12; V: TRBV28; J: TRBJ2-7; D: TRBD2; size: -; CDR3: CASTGGEYEQYF; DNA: TGTGCCAGCACCGGGGGGGAGTACGAGCAGTACTTC
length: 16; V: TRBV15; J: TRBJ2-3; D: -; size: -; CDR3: CATSREVARGGATQYF; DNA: TGTGCCACCAGCAGAGAGGTAGCCCGGGGTGGTGCTACGCAGTATTTT
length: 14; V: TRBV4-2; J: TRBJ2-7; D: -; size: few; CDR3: CASSQEPPGYEQYF; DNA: TGTGCCAGCAGCCAAGAACCCCCAGGGTACGAGCAGTACTTC
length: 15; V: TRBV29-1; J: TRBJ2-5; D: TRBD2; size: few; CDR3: CSVSPPGLAGETQYF; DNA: TGCAGCGTGAGCCCGCCGGGACTAGCGGGAGAGACCCAGTACTTC
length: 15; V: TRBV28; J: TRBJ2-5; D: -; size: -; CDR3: CASSLAPLALETQYF; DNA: TGTGCCAGCAGTTTAGCCCCGCTTGCCCTGGAGACCCAGTACTTC
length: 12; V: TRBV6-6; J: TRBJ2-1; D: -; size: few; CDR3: CASKEGGNEQFF; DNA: TGTGCCTCCAAGGAGGGGGGAAATGAGCAGTTCTTC
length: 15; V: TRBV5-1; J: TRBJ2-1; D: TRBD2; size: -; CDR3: CASSLLAGALKEQFF; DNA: TGCGCCAGCAGCTTGCTTGCGGGAGCCCTAAAGGAGCAGTTCTTC
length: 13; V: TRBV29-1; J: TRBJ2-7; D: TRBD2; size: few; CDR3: CSVPAYGEGEQYF; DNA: TGCAGCGTTCCCGCTTACGGGGAGGGCGAGCAGTACTTC
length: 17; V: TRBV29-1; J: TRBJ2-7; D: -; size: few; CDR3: CSVVLVDREILRLEQYF; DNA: TGCAGCGTTGTATTGGTTGATCGCGAGATACTACGTTTGGAGCAGTACTTC
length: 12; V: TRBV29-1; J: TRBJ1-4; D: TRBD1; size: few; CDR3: CSVDGQGEKLFF; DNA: TGCAGCGTCGATGGACAGGGTGAAAAACTGTTTTTT
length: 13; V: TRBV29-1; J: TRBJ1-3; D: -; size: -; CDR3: CSVASGVGNTIYF; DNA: TGCAGCGTTGCTTCGGGAGTTGGAAACACCATATATTTT